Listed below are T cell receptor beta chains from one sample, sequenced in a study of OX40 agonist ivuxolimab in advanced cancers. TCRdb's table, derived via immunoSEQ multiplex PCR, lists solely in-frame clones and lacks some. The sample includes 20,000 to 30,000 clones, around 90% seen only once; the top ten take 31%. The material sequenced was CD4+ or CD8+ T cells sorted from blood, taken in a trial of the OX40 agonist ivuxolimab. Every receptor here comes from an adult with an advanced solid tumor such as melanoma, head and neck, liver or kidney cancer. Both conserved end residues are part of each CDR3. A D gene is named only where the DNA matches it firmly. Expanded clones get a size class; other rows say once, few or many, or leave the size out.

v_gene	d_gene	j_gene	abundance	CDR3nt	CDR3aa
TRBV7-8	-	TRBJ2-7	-	TGTGCCAGCAGCTTAGAGGATTACGAGCAGTACTTC	CASSLEDYEQYF
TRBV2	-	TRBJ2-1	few	TGTGCCAGCACGGAATACAATGAGCAGTTCTTC	CASTEYNEQFF
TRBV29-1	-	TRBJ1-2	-	TGCAGCGTTGGCCAACGGGATGGCTACACCTTC	CSVGQRDGYTF
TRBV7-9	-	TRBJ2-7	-	TGTGCCAGCAGTATAGTCGTGGCCAGCTCCTACGAGCAGTACTTC	CASSIVVASSYEQYF
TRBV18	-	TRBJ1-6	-	TGTGCCAGCTCACCACAGGGCCCCTATAATTCACCCCTCCACTTT	CASSPQGPYNSPLHF
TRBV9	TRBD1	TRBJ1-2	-	TGTGCCAGCAGCGTAGCAGGGGGCTGGTATGGCTACACCTTC	CASSVAGGWYGYTF
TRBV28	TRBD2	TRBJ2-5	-	TGTGCCAGCACCACGAGAGCGGGGTACCAAGAGACCCAGTACTTC	CASTTRAGYQETQYF
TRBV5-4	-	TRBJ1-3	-	TGTGCCAGCAGCTTTCGGGACACAGGGCTAATAAATGGAAACACCATATATTTT	CASSFRDTGLINGNTIYF
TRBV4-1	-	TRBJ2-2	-	TGCGCCAGCAGCCAAGATCTCCAGCGGGCTTACGACACCGGGGAGCTGTTTTTT	CASSQDLQRAYDTGELFF
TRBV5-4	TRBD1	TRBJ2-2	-	TGTGCCAGCAGCTTAGTTAGGGGGCGCTGGACCGGGGAGCTGTTTTTT	CASSLVRGRWTGELFF
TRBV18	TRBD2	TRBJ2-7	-	TGTGCCAGCTCACCTGGGGGGGGGAGCTACGAGCAGTACTTC	CASSPGGGSYEQYF
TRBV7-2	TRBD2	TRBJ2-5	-	TGTGCCAGCACCATAAGGACTAGCCATCAAGAGACCCAGTACTTC	CASTIRTSHQETQYF
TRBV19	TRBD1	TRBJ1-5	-	TGTGCCAGTAGTGCCGCAGAGACAGGGCTTGGTGGCAATCAGCCCCAGCATTTT	CASSAAETGLGGNQPQHF
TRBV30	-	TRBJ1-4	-	TGTGCCTGGAGTGTAAAGGGTTCGGGGTCGAGTTTTTTT	CAWSVKGSGSSFF
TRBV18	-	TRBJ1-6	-	TGTGCCAGCTCACCCGGCGGCGCATATAATTCACCCCTCCACTTT	CASSPGGAYNSPLHF
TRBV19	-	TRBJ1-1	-	TGTGCCAGTAGTCGATCCGGACAGAAAGCTTTCTTT	CASSRSGQKAFF
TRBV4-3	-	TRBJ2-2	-	TGCGCCAGCAGCCTAAGGGGGGCGTACGGGGAGCTGTTTTTT	CASSLRGAYGELFF
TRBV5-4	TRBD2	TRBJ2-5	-	TGTGCCAGCAGCTTGGTCCCTAGCGGGGGTTCCCGTGCTGAGACCCAGTACTTC	CASSLVPSGGSRAETQYF
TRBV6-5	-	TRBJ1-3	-	TGTGCCAGCAGGCCGCGGGCCAGCTCTGGAAACACCATATATTTT	CASRPRASSGNTIYF
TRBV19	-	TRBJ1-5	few	TGTGCCACCGCCGGGGGGAATTACCAGCCCCAGCATTTT	CATAGGNYQPQHF
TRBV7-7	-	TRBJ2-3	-	TGTGCCAGCAGCCCACAGGTTACCTTCACAGATACGCAGTATTTT	CASSPQVTFTDTQYF
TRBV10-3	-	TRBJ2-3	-	TGTGCCATCAGTGAATTGGGATACGATACGCAGTATTTT	CAISELGYDTQYF
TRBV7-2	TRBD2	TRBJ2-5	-	TGTGCCAGCAGCTATCAGCGGGGGGATCGGGAGACCCAGTACTTC	CASSYQRGDRETQYF
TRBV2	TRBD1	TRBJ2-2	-	TGTGCCAGCAGTTACTCCAGGGGGCGAGGCACCGGGGAGCTGTTTTTT	CASSYSRGRGTGELFF
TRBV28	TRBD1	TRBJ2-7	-	TGTGCCAGCAGCTTTTCCCTCGGGACAGCCACTTACGAGCAGTACTTC	CASSFSLGTATYEQYF
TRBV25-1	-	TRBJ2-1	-	TGTGCCAGCCGATCGAGCTCCTACAATGAGCAGTTCTTC	CASRSSSYNEQFF
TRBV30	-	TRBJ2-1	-	TGTGCCTGGATGATCGGGCCCGGGGCGAGGGAGCAGTTCTTC	CAWMIGPGAREQFF
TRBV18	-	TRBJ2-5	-	TGTGCCAGCTCACCCGTGGACAGCTCGGGGGAGACCCAGTACTTC	CASSPVDSSGETQYF
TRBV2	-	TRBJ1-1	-	TGTGCCAGCAGTGTGGGGCAGAACACTGAAGCTTTCTTT	CASSVGQNTEAFF
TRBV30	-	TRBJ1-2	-	TGTGCCTTTGCCCGTCCAGGGAACTATGGCTACACCTTC	CAFARPGNYGYTF
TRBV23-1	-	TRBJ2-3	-	TGCGCCAGCAGTCGACGGGAGAGCACAGATACGCAGTATTTT	CASSRRESTDTQYF
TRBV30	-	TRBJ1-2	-	TGTGCCTGGACAGTGGATCTTCCCCAACGCTACACCTTC	CAWTVDLPQRYTF
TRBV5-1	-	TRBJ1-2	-	TGCGCCAGCAGCTTGGCACAGGGCGTGGATGGCTACACCTTC	CASSLAQGVDGYTF
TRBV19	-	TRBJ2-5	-	TGTGCCAGTAGTATAAAGAGGGGCCAAGAGACCCAGTACTTC	CASSIKRGQETQYF
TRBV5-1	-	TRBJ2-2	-	TGCGCCAGCAGCTTGGACACCTCAGCCGGGGAGCTGTTTTTT	CASSLDTSAGELFF
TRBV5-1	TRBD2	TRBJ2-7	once	TGCGCCAGCAGCTTGTTATCTAGCGGGGGAAACATGATCTACGAGCAGTACTTC	CASSLLSSGGNMIYEQYF
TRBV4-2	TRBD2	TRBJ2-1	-	TGTGCCAGCAGCCACCGAGGACTAGCGGGAGTAAATGAGCAGTTCTTC	CASSHRGLAGVNEQFF
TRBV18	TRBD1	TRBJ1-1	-	TGTGCCAGCTCACCTGGACAGGGGAACACTGAAGCTTTCTTT	CASSPGQGNTEAFF
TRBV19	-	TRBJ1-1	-	TGTGCCAGTAGTATGGTCGCGTACTGGGAAGCTTTCTTT	CASSMVAYWEAFF
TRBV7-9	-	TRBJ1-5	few	TGTGCCAGCAGCCATGAGGGGGATCAGCCCCAGCATTTT	CASSHEGDQPQHF
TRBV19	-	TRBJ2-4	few	TGTGCCAGTAGGCCCTTAGGGGGGGAGGCCAAAAACATTCAGTACTTC	CASRPLGGEAKNIQYF
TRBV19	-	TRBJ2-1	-	TGTGCCAGTAGGGGGGGGCGGACGACCTACAATGAGCAGTTCTTC	CASRGGRTTYNEQFF
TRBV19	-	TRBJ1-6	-	TGTGCCAGTAGTATATCTGGGAGCTCCTATAATTCACCCCTCCACTTT	CASSISGSSYNSPLHF
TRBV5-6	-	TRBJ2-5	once	TGTGCCAGCAGCGACAGGTTTGCGGAGACCCAGTACTTC	CASSDRFAETQYF
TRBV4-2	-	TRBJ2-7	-	TGTGCCAGCAGCTTCAGGGCCAACCCTTACGAGCAGTACTTC	CASSFRANPYEQYF
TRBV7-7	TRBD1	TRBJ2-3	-	TGTGCCAGCAGCCTGGGACAGGGCTCAACAGATACGCAGTATTTT	CASSLGQGSTDTQYF